Sequencing of this TCR beta chain was carried out in a study of resident and recirculating memory T cells in vitiligo. V was clipped by 3 bases and J by 0 bases, with 18 bases between them. The CDR3 length is 18 residues. From germline, CDR1 is MGHDK and CDR2 SYGVNS. This table comes from immunoSEQ multiplex PCR, and its TCRdb copy is limited to in-frame clones, with some not included. The profile shows 70,000 to 85,000 clones, roughly 92% of them singletons. Sequencing was carried out using blood. The V call is TRBV25-1, the J call TRBJ1-5; no definite D call. The TCR sequence derives from a male donor with vitiligo. In DNA form, the CDR3 reads TGTGCCAGCAGTGACGTACGATTGGCGGACTATAGCAATCAGCCCCAGCATTTT. Translation gives CASSDVRLADYSNQPQHF.